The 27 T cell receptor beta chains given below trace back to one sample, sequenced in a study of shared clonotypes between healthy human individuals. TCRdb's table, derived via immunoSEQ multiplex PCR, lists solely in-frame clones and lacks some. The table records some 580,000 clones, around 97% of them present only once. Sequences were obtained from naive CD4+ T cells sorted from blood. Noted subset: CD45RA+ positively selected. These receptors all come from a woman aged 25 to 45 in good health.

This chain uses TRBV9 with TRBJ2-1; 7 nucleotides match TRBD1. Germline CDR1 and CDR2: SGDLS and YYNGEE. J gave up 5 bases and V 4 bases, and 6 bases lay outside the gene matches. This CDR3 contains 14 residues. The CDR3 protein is CASSRLGQDNEQFF. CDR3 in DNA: TGTGCCAGCAGCCGATTAGGACAGGACAATGAGCAGTTCTTC.

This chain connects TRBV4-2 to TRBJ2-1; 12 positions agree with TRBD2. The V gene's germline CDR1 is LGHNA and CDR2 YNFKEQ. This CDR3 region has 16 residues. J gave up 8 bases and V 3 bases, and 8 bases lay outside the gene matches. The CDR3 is CASSQMTSGSWDEQFF. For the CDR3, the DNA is TGTGCCAGCAGCCAGATGACTAGCGGGAGCTGGGATGAGCAGTTCTTC.

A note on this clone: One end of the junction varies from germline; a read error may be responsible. The CDR3 here is CASSEEDTQYF. The CDR3 DNA sequence: TGTGCCAGCAGCGAAGAAGATACGCAGTATTTT. The chain recombines TRBV2 with TRBJ2-3; D is uncertain. The CDR3 is 11 amino acids. Germline-derived CDR1 and CDR2 are SNHLY and FYNNEI.

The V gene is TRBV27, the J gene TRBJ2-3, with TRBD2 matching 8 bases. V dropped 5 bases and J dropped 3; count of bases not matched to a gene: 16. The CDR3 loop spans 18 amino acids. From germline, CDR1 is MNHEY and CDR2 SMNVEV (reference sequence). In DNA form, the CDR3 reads TGTGCCAGCAGTCCCCTTTCGTTGGGTCGGGAGGGAACAGATACGCAGTATTTT. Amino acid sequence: CASSPLSLGREGTDTQYF.

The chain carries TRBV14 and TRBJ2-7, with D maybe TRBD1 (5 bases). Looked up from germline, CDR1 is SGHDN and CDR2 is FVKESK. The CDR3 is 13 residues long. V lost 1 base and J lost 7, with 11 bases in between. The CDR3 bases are TGTGCCAGCAGCCAAGTAGGGGCAAGTGAGCAGTACTTC. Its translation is CASSQVGASEQYF.

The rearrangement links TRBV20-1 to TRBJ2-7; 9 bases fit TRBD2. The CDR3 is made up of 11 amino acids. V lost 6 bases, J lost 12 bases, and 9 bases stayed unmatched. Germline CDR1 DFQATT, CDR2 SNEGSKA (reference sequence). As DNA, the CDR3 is TGCAGTGCCCGGACTAGCGCCGCATTGTACTTC. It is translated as CSARTSAALYF.

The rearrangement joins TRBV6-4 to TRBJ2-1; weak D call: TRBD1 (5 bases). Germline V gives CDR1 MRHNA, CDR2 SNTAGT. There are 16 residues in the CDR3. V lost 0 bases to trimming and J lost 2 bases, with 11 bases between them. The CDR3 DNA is TGTGCCAGCAGTGACTCTGCCAGGGCCCCCTACAATGAGCAGTTCTTC. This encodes CASSDSARAPYNEQFF.

CDR3 in DNA: TGTGCCAGCAGTGGGGGGGTTGTTCGGAGCCAGTACTTC. Translation gives CASSGGVVRSQYF. The chain has TRBV2 and TRBJ2-5, with a weak D call TRBD2 (6 bases). Between the trimmed V and J ends, which lost 4 bases and 10 bases, there was a span of 16 bases. The CDR3 extends over 13 amino acids. Germline CDR1 SNHLY, CDR2 FYNNEI.

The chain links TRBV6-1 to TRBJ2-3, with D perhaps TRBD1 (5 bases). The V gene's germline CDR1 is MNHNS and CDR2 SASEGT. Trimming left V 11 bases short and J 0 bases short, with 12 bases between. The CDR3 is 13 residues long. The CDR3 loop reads CAGRTPSTDTQYF. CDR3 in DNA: TGTGCCGGAAGGACACCCAGCACAGATACGCAGTATTTT.

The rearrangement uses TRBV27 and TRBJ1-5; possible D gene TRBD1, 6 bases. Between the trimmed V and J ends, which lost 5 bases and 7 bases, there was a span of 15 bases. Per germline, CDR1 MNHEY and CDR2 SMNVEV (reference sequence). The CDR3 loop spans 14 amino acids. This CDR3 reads CASSPRTDLQPQHF. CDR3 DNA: TGTGCCAGCAGTCCACGGACAGACCTCCAGCCCCAGCATTTT.

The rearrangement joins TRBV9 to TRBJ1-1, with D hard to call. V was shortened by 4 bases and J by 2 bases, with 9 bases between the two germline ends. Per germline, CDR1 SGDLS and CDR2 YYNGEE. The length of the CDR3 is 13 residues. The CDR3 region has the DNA TGTGCCAGCAGCATAGACCCAAACACTGAAGCTTTCTTT. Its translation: CASSIDPNTEAFF.

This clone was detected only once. The CDR3 nucleotides are TGTGCCAGCAGCTACAGGGGCCGCTACGAGCAGTACTTC. The encoded protein is CASSYRGRYEQYF. V and J are TRBV11-1 and TRBJ2-7; TRBD1 matches 7 bases. Germline CDR1 is SGHAT and CDR2 is FQDESV (reference sequence). With V trimmed by 4 bases and J by 3 bases, 3 bases remained unmatched. The CDR3 covers 13 residues.

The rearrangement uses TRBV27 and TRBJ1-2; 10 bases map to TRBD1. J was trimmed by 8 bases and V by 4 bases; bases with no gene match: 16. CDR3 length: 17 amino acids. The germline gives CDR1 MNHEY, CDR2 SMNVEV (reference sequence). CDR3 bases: TGTGCCAGCAGTTCCATGACAGGGGGCGCCCCGTGGAACGGCTACACCTTC. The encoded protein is CASSSMTGGAPWNGYTF.

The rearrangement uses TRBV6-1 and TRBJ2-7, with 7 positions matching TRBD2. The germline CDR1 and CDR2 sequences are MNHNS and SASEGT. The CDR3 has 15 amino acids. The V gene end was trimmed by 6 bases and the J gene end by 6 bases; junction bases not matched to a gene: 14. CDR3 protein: CASRSLGRSKPEQYF. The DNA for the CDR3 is TGTGCCAGCAGAAGCCTCGGGAGGTCGAAACCCGAGCAGTACTTC.

CDR3 sequence reads: CASSPGQGRLDEQFF. CDR3 nucleotide sequence: TGTGCCAGCAGTCCCGGACAGGGGAGGTTAGATGAGCAGTTCTTC. This chain links TRBV28 with TRBJ2-1, with TRBD1 identical over 9 bases. The V gene end was trimmed by 5 bases and the J gene end by 8 bases; junction bases not matched to a gene: 10. The CDR3 sequence is 15 residues long. Germline-derived CDR1 and CDR2 are MDHEN and SYDVKM. The whole variable domain, filled in from reference TRBV28 and TRBJ2-1, reads DVKVTQSSRYLVKRTGEKVFLECVQDMDHENMFWYRQDPGLGLRLIYFSYDVKMKEKGDIPEGYSVSREKKERFSLILESASTNQTSMYLCASSPGQGRLDEQFFGPGTRLTVL.

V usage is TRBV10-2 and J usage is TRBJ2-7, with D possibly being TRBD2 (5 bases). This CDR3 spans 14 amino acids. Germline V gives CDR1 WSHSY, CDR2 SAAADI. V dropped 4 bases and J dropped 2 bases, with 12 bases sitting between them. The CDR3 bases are TGCGCCAGCAGTGTGATTAGCGAAACCTACGAGCAGTACTTC. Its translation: CASSVISETYEQYF.

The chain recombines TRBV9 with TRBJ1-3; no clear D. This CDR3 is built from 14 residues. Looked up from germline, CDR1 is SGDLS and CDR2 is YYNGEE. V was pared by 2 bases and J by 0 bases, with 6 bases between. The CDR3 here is CASSVGFSGNTIYF. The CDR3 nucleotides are TGTGCCAGCAGCGTCGGCTTCTCTGGAAACACCATATATTTT.

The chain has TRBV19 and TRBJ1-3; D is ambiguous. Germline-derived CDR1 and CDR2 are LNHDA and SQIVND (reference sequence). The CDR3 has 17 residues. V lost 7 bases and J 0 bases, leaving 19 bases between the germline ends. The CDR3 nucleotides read TGTGCCAGTAAGCAGATAGGTACGGGGAGCTCTGGAAACACCATATATTTT. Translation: CASKQIGTGSSGNTIYF.

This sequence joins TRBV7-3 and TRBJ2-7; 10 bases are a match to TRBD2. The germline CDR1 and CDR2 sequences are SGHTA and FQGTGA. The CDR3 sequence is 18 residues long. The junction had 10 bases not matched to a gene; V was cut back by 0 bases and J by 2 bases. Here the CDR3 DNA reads TGTGCCAGCAGCTTAACTCTCAGGGCTAGCGGGAGACCCTACGAGCAGTACTTC. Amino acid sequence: CASSLTLRASGRPYEQYF.

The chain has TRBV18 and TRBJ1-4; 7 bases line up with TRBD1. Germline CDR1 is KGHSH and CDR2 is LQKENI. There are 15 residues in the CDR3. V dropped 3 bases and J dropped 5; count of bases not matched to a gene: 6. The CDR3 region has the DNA TGTGCCAGCTCACCCCAGGGACAGATGAATGAAAAACTGTTTTTT. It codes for CASSPQGQMNEKLFF.

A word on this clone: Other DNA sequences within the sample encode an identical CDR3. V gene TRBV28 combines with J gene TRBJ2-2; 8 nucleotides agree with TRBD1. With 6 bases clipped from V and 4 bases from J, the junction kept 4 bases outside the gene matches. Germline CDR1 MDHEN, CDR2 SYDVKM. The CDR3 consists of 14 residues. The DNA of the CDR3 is TGTGCCAGCAGCTCGGGACAGGTCACCGGGGAGCTGTTTTTT. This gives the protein CASSSGQVTGELFF. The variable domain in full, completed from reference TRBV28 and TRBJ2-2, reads DVKVTQSSRYLVKRTGEKVFLECVQDMDHENMFWYRQDPGLGLRLIYFSYDVKMKEKGDIPEGYSVSREKKERFSLILESASTNQTSMYLCASSSGQVTGELFFGEGSRLTVL.

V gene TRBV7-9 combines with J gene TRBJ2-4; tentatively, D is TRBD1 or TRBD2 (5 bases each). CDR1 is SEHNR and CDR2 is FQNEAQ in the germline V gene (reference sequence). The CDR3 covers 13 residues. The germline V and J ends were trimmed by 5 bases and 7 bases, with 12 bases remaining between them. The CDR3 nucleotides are TGTGCCAGCAGCCCCCGCAGGGAGAACATTCAGTACTTC. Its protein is CASSPRRENIQYF.

The chain's CDR3 is CASSQGIMWLADLVEQFF. CDR3 DNA sequence: TGCGCCAGCAGCCAGGGTATCATGTGGCTAGCGGACCTTGTTGAGCAGTTCTTC. The J gene is TRBJ2-1, the V gene TRBV4-1, with 7 bases that match TRBD2. Unmatched junction bases numbered 20, after V lost 3 bases and J lost 9 bases. Germline CDR1 MGHRA, CDR2 YSYEKL. This CDR3 has 18 residues.

For the CDR3, the DNA is TGTGCCATCACCGGGACCAGAGCGTCGGAGCAGTACTTC. Protein sequence: CAITGTRASEQYF. J is TRBJ2-7 and V is TRBV6-5; D may correspond to TRBD1 or TRBD2 (5 bases each). The CDR3 has 13 amino acids. Germline CDR1 reads MNHEY; CDR2 reads SVGAGI. V was shortened by 10 bases and J by 7 bases, with 20 bases between the two germline ends.

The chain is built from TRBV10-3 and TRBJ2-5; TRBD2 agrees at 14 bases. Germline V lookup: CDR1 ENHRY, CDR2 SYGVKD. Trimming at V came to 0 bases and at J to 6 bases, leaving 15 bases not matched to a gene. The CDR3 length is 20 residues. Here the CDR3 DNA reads TGTGCCATCAGTGAGTCGATCGGGACTAGCGGGAGAACGATTTCGAAGACCCAGTACTTC. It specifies CAISESIGTSGRTISKTQYF.

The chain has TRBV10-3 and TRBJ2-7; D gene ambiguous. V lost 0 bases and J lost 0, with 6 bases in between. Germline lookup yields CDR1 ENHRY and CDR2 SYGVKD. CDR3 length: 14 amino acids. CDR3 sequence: CAISESQSSYEQYF. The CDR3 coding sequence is TGTGCCATCAGTGAGTCCCAGAGCTCCTACGAGCAGTACTTC.

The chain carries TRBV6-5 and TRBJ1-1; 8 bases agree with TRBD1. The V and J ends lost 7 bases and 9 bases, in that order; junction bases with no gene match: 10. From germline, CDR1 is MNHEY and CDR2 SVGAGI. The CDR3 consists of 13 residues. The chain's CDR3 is CASTTPGTGKAFF. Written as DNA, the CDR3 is TGTGCCAGCACCACACCCGGGACAGGAAAAGCTTTCTTT.